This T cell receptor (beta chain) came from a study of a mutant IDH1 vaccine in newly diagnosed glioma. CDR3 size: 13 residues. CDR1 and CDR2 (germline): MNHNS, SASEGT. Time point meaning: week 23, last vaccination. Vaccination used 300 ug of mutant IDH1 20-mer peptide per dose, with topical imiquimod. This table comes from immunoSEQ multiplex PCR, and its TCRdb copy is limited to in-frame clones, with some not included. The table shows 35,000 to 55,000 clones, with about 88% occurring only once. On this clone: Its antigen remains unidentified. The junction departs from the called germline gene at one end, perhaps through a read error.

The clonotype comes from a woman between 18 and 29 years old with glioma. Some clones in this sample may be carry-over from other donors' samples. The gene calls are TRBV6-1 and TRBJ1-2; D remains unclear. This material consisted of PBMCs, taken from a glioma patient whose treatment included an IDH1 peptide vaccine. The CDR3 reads CASREDRVYGYTF. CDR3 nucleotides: TGTGCCAGCAGGGAAGATCGGGTCTATGGCTACACCTTC.